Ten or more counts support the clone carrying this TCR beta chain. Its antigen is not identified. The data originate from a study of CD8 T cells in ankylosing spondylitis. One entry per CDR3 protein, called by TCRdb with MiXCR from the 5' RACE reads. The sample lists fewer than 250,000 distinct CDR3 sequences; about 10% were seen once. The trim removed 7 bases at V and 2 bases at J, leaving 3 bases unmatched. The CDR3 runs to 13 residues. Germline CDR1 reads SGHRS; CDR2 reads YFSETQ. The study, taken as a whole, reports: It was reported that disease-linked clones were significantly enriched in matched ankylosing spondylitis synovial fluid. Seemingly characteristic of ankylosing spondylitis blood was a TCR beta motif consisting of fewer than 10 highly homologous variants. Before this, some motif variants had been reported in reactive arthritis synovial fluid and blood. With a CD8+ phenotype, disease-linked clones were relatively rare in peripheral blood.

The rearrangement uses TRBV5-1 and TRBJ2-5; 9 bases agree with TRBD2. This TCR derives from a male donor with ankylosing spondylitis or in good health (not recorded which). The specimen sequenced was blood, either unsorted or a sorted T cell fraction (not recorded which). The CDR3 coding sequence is TGCGCCAGCGCGACTAGCGGACAAGAGACCCAGTACTTC. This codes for CASATSGQETQYF.